The rows below give T cell receptor beta chains drawn from one sample of a study of cytomegalovirus exposure and HLA in healthy donors. The repertoire was sequenced with immunoSEQ multiplex PCR; TCRdb's copy has only in-frame clones and lacks some. The profile covers some 120,000 clones, with 76% appearing a single time and less than 2% taken by the ten largest. Source material: PBMCs. The receptor set was obtained from a man aged 50 to 60 in good health and CMV-seronegative. Each CDR3 is given with its conserved first and last residue. A D gene is named only where the DNA matches it firmly. Not every row has a clone size; where given, it reads once, few, many or a size class.

d_call	j_call	v_call	clone_size	cdr3_aa	cdr3_nt
TRBD1	TRBJ1-2	TRBV5-4	.	CASSRTGGTASYTF	TGTGCCAGCAGCCGTACAGGGGGCACTGCGAGCTACACCTTC
TRBD1	TRBJ1-4	TRBV5-4	.	CASSSDRVGEKLFF	TGTGCCAGCAGCTCGGACAGGGTGGGTGAAAAACTGTTTTTT
.	TRBJ2-3	TRBV9	.	CASSVESGTDTQYF	TGTGCCAGCAGCGTAGAAAGCGGCACAGATACGCAGTATTTT
.	TRBJ2-5	TRBV19	few	CASSARDIETQYF	TGTGCCAGTAGTGCTAGGGACATCGAGACCCAGTACTTC
TRBD1	TRBJ2-7	TRBV19	.	CASRTDRRSYEQYF	TGTGCCAGTAGGACGGACAGGCGCTCCTACGAGCAGTACTTC
TRBD1	TRBJ1-1	TRBV14	.	CASSQDSILQGLQNTEAFF	TGTGCCAGCAGCCAAGATAGTATATTACAGGGGCTTCAGAACACTGAAGCTTTCTTT
.	TRBJ2-7	TRBV5-6	.	CASSRTASYEQYF	TGTGCCAGCAGCCGGACAGCCTCCTACGAGCAGTACTTC
TRBD2	TRBJ2-1	TRBV15	.	CATSSNSGGAFEQFF	TGTGCCACCAGCAGCAATAGCGGGGGGGCCTTTGAGCAGTTCTTC
TRBD1	TRBJ1-5	TRBV28	once	CASSLATGLGNQPQHF	TGTGCCAGCAGCCTGGCGACAGGGCTTGGCAATCAGCCCCAGCATTTT
.	TRBJ2-5	TRBV5-1	.	CASSLTPETQYF	TGCGCCAGCAGCCTAACCCCCGAGACCCAGTACTTC
.	TRBJ1-2	TRBV9	.	CASSFRTGDYGYTF	TGTGCCAGCAGCTTCAGGACGGGGGACTATGGCTACACCTTC
TRBD1	TRBJ1-2	TRBV7-2	.	CAGGQGVTYGYTF	TGTGCCGGGGGTCAGGGGGTGACTTATGGCTACACCTTC
TRBD1	TRBJ1-6	TRBV4-1	.	CASSQDRPSTGTNSPLHF	TGCGCCAGCAGCCAAGATCGCCCTTCGACAGGGACCAATTCACCCCTCCACTTT
TRBD2	TRBJ2-5	TRBV4-3	.	CASSQEPSGGAYETQYF	TGCGCCAGCAGCCAAGAGCCTAGCGGGGGGGCCTATGAGACCCAGTACTTC
TRBD1	TRBJ1-1	TRBV10-3	few	CAISGQGNTEAFF	TGTGCCATCAGTGGACAGGGGAACACTGAAGCTTTCTTT
.	TRBJ1-3	TRBV7-2	.	CASSLAPSSGNTIYF	TGTGCCAGCAGCTTAGCGCCTAGCTCTGGAAACACCATATATTTT
TRBD1	TRBJ1-1	TRBV5-6	.	CASSLLRDRGVETEAFF	TGTGCCAGCAGCTTACTCCGGGACAGGGGTGTAGAGACTGAAGCTTTCTTT
TRBD1	TRBJ1-1	TRBV5-1	.	CASSSSGGGTEAFF	TGCGCCAGCAGCTCCTCAGGGGGCGGCACTGAAGCTTTCTTT
.	TRBJ1-1	TRBV6-1	.	CASSESGEGTEAFF	TGTGCCAGCAGTGAATCGGGGGAAGGTACTGAAGCTTTCTTT
.	TRBJ1-5	TRBV28	few	CASSPRAPGAQHF	TGTGCCAGCAGTCCCCGGGCCCCAGGGGCCCAGCATTTT
.	TRBJ2-3	TRBV7-6	.	CASSSHPGDRTDTQYF	TGTGCCAGCAGCTCCCACCCAGGGGACCGCACAGATACGCAGTATTTT
TRBD1	TRBJ2-3	TRBV7-8	.	CASSWDRTSTDTQYF	TGTGCCAGCAGCTGGGACAGAACTAGCACAGATACGCAGTATTTT
TRBD1	TRBJ2-7	TRBV20-1	few	CSAPQGFEQYF	TGCAGTGCTCCACAGGGGTTCGAGCAGTACTTC
TRBD1	TRBJ1-1	TRBV7-3	.	CASSLDRGTEAFF	TGTGCCAGCAGCCTCGACAGGGGGACTGAAGCTTTCTTT
TRBD2	TRBJ2-3	TRBV5-4	once	CASTIAGARDTQYF	TGTGCCAGCACCATAGCGGGGGCTAGAGATACGCAGTATTTT
.	TRBJ1-1	TRBV6-6	.	CASSSLGQNTEAFF	TGTGCCAGCAGTTCCCTGGGACAGAACACTGAAGCTTTCTTT
.	TRBJ2-2	TRBV7-2	.	CASNPSPGNTGELFF	TGTGCCAGCAACCCTTCCCCGGGGAACACCGGGGAGCTGTTTTTT
.	TRBJ1-1	TRBV9	.	CASNHEGAEAFF	TGTGCCAGCAACCATGAGGGGGCTGAAGCTTTCTTT
TRBD1	TRBJ2-2	TRBV7-9	.	CASSPRQGYNGELFF	TGTGCCAGCAGCCCTAGACAGGGATACAACGGGGAGCTGTTTTTT
.	TRBJ1-1	TRBV15	.	CATSREGYIGSEAFF	TGTGCCACCAGCAGGGAGGGGTATATTGGCTCTGAAGCTTTCTTT
.	TRBJ1-2	TRBV6-1	.	CASSEGPGEGYTF	TGTGCCAGCAGTGAAGGTCCAGGGGAAGGCTACACCTTC
.	TRBJ1-5	TRBV16	few	CASSHSGDSNQPQHF	TGTGCCAGCAGCCACTCGGGGGATAGCAATCAGCCCCAGCATTTT
TRBD1	TRBJ2-1	TRBV6-1	.	CASSGRTGDRNEQFF	TGTGCCAGCAGTGGGAGGACAGGGGATCGCAATGAGCAGTTCTTC
TRBD1	TRBJ1-6	TRBV4-2	few	CASSLSSGTGTHSPLHF	TGTGCCAGCAGCCTTTCTTCCGGGACAGGGACACATTCACCCCTCCACTTT
TRBD1	TRBJ1-5	TRBV2	few	CASSQDRGNNQPQHF	TGTGCCAGCAGTCAGGACAGGGGGAATAATCAGCCCCAGCATTTT
TRBD2	TRBJ2-1	TRBV5-4	once	CASFPGTSGGYEQFF	TGTGCCAGCTTCCCCGGGACTAGCGGGGGTTATGAGCAGTTCTTC
.	TRBJ1-5	TRBV7-2	few	CASRLNSNQPQHF	TGTGCCAGCAGACTAAATAGCAATCAGCCCCAGCATTTT
TRBD2	TRBJ2-1	TRBV30	.	CAWRLAGVPGAGEQFF	TGTGCCTGGAGGCTAGCGGGGGTGCCCGGAGCAGGTGAGCAGTTCTTC
TRBD1	TRBJ1-1	TRBV6-5	.	CASRYSGTENTEAFF	TGTGCCAGCAGGTACTCCGGGACAGAGAACACTGAAGCTTTCTTT
.	TRBJ1-4	TRBV7-9	.	CSSSQPPQAGITNEKLFF	TGTTCCAGCAGCCAACCCCCACAGGCAGGGATAACTAATGAAAAACTGTTTTTT
TRBD1	TRBJ1-5	TRBV7-2	.	CASSRDTGGGQPQHF	TGTGCCAGCAGCCGCGATACAGGGGGCGGTCAGCCCCAGCATTTT
.	TRBJ2-1	TRBV18	.	CASSPPGQGTHNEQFF	TGTGCCAGCTCACCACCGGGGCAGGGGACCCACAATGAGCAGTTCTTC
TRBD1	TRBJ1-6	TRBV6-5	.	CASSYSRQGNSPLHF	TGTGCCAGCAGTTATTCCCGACAGGGCAATTCACCCCTCCACTTT
TRBD1	TRBJ2-1	TRBV6-5	.	CAIRTGWNEQFF	TGTGCCATCCGGACAGGGTGGAATGAGCAGTTCTTC
.	TRBJ1-1	TRBV19	.	CASSQSPPTTEAFF	TGTGCCAGTAGCCAGTCCCCGCCAACAACTGAAGCTTTCTTT
.	TRBJ1-4	TRBV5-1	.	CASSLDPATNEKLFF	TGCGCCAGCAGCTTGGACCCGGCAACTAATGAAAAACTGTTTTTT